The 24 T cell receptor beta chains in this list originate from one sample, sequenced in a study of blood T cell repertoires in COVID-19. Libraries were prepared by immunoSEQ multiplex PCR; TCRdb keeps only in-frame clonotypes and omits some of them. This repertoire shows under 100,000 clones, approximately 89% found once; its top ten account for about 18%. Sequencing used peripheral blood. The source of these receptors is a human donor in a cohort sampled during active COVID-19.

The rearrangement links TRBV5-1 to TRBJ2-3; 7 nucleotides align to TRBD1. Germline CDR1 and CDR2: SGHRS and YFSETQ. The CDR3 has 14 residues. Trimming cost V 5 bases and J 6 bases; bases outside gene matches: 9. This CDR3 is CASSEGGASDTQYF. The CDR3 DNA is TGCGCCAGCAGTGAAGGGGGCGCATCGGATACGCAGTATTTT.

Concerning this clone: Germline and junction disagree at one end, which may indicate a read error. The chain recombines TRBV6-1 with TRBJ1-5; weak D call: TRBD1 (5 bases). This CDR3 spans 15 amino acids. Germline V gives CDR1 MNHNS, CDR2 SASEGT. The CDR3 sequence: CASSEGWWSAGPGGF. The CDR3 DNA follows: TGTGCCAGCAGTGAAGGATGGTGGTCTGCGGGCCCGGGGGGTTTT.

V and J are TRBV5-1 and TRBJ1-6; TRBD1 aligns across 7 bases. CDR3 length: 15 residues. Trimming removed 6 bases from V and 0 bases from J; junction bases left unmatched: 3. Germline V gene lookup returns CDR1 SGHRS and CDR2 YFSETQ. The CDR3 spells CASTRDSSYNSPLHF. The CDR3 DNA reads TGCGCCAGCACCCGGGACAGCTCCTATAATTCACCCCTCCACTTT.

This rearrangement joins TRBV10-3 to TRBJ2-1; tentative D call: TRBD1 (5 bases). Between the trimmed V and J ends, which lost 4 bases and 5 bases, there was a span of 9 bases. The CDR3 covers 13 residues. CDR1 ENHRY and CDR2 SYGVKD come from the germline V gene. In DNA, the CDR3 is TGTGCCATCAGTGTAGGGGTAGACAATGAGCAGTTCTTC. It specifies CAISVGVDNEQFF.

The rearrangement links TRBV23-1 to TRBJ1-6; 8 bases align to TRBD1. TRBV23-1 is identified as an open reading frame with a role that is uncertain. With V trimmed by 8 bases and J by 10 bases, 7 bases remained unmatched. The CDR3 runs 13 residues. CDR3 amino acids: CASRGQGWSPLHF. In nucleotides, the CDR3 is TGCGCCAGCCGTGGACAGGGTTGGTCACCCCTCCACTTT.

CDR3 nucleotide sequence: TGCGCCAGCAGCGCGTTCCTAGAAGGTCCAGATACGCAGTATTTT. Translated: CASSAFLEGPDTQYF. This chain joins TRBV5-1 and TRBJ2-3; no reliable D call. Germline V gene data show CDR1 as SGHRS and CDR2 as YFSETQ. The V end was cut by 4 bases, the J end by 4 bases, with 16 bases between. This CDR3 has 15 amino acids.

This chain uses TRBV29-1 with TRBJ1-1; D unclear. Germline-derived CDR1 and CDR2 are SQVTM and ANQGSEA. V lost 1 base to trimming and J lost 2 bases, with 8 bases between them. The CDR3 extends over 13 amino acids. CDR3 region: CSVEGVFNTEAFF. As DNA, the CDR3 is TGCAGCGTTGAAGGCGTGTTCAACACTGAAGCTTTCTTT.

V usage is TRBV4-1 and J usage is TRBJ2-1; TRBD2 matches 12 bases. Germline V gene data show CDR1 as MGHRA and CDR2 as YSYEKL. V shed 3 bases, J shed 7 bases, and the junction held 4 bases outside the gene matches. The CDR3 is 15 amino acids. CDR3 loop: CASSQYLAGGNEQFF. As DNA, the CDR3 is TGCGCCAGCAGCCAGTATCTAGCGGGGGGGAATGAGCAGTTCTTC.

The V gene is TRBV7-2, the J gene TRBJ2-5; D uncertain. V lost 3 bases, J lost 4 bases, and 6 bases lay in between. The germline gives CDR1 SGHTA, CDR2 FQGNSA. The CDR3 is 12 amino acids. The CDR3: CASSLAAETQYF. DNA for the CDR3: TGTGCCAGCAGCTTGGCCGCAGAGACCCAGTACTTC.

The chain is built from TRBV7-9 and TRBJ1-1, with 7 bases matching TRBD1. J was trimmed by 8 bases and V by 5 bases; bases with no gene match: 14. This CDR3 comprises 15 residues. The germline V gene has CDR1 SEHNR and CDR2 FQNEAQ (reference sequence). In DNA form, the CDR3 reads TGTGCCAGCAGCCTTTCCGGGCCGGCGACAGGGGAAGCTTTCTTT. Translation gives CASSLSGPATGEAFF.

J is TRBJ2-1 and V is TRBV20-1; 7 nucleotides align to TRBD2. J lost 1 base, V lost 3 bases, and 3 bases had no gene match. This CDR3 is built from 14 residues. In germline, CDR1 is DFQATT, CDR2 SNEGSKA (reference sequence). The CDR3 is CSASFGGSYNEQFF. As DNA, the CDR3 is TGCAGTGCTAGTTTCGGGGGGTCCTACAATGAGCAGTTCTTC.

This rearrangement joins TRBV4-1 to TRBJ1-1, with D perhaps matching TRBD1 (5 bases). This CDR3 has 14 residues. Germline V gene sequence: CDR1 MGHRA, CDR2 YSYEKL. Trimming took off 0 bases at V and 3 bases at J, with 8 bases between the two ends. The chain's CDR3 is CASSQEGGYTEAFF. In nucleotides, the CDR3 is TGCGCCAGCAGCCAAGAGGGGGGGTACACTGAAGCTTTCTTT.

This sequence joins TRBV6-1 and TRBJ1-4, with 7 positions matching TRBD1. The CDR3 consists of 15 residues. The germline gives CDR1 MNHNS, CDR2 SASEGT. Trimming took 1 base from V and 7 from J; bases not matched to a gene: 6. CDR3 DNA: TGTGCCAGCAGTGAAGAGAGGGGGCTAAGTGAAAAACTGTTTTTT. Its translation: CASSEERGLSEKLFF.

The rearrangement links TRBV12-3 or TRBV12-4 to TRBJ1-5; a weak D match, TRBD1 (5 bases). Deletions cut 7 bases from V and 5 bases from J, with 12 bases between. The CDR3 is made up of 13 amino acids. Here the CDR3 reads CASTRTRDQPQHF. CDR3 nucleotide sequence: TGTGCCAGCACCCGGACAAGGGATCAGCCCCAGCATTTT.

CDR3 protein: CASRFDKSSYNEQFF. The CDR3 nucleotides read TGTGCCAGCAGATTTGACAAGAGCTCCTACAATGAGCAGTTCTTC. The chain combines TRBV6-4 with TRBJ2-1; D ambiguous. The germline gives CDR1 MRHNA, CDR2 SNTAGT. Trimming took 6 bases from V and 0 from J, leaving 12 bases between them. The length of the CDR3 is 15 residues.

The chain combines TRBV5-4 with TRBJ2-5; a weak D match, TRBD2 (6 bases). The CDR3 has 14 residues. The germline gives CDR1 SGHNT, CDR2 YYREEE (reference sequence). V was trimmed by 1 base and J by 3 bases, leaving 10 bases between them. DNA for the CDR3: TGTGCCAGCAGCTTGAGGGACTGGGAAGAGACCCAGTACTTC. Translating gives CASSLRDWEETQYF.

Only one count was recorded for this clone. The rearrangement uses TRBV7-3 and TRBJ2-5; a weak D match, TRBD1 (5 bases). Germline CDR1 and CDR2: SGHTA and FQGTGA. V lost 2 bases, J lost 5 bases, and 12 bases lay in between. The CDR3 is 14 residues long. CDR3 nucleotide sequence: TGTGCCAGCAGCTTAGGTCCAGGGTCCGAGACCCAGTACTTC. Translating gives CASSLGPGSETQYF.

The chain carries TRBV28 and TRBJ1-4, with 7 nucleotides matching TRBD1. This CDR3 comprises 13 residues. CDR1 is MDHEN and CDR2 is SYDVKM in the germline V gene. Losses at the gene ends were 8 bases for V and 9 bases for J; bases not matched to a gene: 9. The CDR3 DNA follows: TGTGCCAGCCAGGGGGACGGCTTACAAAAACTGTTTTTT. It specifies CASQGDGLQKLFF.

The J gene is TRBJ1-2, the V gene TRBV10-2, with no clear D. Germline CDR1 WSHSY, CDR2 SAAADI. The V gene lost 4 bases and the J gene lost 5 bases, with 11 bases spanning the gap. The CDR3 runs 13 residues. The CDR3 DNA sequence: TGCGCCAGCAGTGGATCCCAGGCTTATGGCTACACCTTC. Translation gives CASSGSQAYGYTF.

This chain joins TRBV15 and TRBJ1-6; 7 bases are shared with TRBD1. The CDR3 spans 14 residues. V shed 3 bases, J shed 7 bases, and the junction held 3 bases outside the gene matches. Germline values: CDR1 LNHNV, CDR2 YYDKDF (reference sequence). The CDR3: CATSSRGENSPLHF. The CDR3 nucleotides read TGTGCCACCAGCAGCAGGGGGGAGAATTCACCCCTCCACTTT. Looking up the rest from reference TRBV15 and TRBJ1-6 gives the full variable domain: DAMVIQNPRYQVTQFGKPVTLSCSQTLNHNVMYWYQQKSSQAPKLLFHYYDKDFNNEADTPDNFQSRRPNTSFCFLDIRSPGLGDTAMYLCATSSRGENSPLHFGNGTRLTVT.

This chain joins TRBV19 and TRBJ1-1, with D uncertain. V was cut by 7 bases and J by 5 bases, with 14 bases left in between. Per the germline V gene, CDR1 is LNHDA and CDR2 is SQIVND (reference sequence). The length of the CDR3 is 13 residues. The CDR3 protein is CASTLPPRTEAFF. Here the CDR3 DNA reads TGTGCCAGTACCCTTCCGCCCAGAACTGAAGCTTTCTTT.

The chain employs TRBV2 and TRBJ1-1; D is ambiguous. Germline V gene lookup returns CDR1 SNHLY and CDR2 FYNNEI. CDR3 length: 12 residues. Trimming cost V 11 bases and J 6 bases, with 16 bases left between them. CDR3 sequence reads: CASWVRLAEAFF. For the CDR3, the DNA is TGTGCCTCCTGGGTCAGGCTGGCTGAAGCTTTCTTT.

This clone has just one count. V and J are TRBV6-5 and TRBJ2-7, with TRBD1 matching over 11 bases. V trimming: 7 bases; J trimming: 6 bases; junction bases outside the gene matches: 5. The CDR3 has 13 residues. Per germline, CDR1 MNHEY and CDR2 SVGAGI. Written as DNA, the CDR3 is TGTGCCAGCAAAGGACAGGGGGCCGCCGAGCAGTACTTC. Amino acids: CASKGQGAAEQYF.

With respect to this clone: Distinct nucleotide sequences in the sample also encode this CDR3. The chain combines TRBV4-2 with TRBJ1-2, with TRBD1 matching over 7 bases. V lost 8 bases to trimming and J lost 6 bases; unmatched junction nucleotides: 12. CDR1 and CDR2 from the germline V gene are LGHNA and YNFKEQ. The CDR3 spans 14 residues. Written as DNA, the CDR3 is TGTGCCAGCCGCACGCAAGGGGACAGTCATGGCTACACCTTC. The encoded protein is CASRTQGDSHGYTF.